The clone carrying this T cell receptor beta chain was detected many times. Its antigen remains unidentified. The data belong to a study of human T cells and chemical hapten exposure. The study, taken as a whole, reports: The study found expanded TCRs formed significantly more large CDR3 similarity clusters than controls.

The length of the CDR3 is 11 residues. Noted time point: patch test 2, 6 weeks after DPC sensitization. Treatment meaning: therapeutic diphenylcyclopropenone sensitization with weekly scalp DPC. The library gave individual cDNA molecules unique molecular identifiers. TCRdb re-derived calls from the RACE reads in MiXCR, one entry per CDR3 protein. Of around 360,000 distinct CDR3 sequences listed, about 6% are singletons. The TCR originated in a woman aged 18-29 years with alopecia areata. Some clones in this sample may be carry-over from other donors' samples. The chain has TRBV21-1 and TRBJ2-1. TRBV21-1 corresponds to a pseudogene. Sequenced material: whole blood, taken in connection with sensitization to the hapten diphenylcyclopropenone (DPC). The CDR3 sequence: CASSKWGEQFF. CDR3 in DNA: TGTGCCAGCAGCAAGTGGGGTGAGCAGTTCTTC.